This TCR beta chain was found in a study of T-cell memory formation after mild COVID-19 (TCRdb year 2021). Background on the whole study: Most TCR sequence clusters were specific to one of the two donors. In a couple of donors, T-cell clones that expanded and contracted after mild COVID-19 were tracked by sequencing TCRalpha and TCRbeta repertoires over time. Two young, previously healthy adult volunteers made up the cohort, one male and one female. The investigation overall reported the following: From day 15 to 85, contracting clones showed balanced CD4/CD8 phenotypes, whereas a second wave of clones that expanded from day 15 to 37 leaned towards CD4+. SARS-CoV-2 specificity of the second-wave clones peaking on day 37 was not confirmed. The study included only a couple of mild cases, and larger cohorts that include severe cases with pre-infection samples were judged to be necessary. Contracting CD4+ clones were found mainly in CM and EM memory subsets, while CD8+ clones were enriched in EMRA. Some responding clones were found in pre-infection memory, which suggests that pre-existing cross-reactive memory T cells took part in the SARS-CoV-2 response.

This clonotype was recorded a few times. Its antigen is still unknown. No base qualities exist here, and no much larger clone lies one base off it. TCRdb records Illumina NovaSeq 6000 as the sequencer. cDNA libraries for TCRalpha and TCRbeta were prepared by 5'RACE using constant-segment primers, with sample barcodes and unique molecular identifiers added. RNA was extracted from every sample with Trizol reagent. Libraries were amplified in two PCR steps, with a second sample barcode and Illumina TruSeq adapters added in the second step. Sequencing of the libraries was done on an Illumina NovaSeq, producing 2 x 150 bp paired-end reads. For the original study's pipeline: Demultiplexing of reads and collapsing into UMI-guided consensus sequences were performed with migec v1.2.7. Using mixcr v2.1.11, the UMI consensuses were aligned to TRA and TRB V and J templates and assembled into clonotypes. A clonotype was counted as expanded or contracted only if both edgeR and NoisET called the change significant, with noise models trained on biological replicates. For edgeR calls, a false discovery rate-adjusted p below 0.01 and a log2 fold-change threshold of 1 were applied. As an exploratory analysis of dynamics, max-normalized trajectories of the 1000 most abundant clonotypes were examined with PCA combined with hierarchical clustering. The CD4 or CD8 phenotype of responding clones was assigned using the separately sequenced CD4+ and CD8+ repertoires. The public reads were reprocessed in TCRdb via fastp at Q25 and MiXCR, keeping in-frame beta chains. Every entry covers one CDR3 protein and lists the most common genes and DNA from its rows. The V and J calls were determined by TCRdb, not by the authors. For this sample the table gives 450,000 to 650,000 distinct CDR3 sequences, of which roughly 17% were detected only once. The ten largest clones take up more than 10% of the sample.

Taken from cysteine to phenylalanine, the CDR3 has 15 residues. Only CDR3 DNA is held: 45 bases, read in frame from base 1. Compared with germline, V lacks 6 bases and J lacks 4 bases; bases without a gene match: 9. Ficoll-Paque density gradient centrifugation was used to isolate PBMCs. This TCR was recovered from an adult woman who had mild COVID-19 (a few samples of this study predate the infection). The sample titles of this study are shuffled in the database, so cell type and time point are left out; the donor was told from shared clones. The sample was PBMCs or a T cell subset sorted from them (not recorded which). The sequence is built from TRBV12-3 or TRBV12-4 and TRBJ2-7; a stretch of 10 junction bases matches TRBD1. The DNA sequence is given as TGTGCCAGCAGACCCGGGACAGGGGCTTCTTACGAGCAGTACTTC. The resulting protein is CASRPGTGASYEQYF.